This TCR beta chain was profiled in a study of blood T cell repertoires in COVID-19. On the study more broadly: In each case, the material was cDNA or gDNA derived from T cells, B-cell-depleted T cells, or PBMCs.

V lost 7 bases, J lost 0 bases, and 18 bases lay in between. CDR3 length equals 16 residues. CDR1 and CDR2 from the germline V gene are LNHDA and SQIVND (reference sequence). Original handling: From reference gene primer amplification, estimates of nucleated cell counts were derived. TCRdb keeps only in-frame clones here, not all; method: immunoSEQ multiplex PCR. D and trimming come from the DNA, and the V and J calls and clone size come from that table. The sample shows about 90,000 clones, less than 85% of them seen only once. The source is a woman aged 70-85 years with acute or convalescent COVID-19. The chain joins TRBV19 to TRBJ1-2; possibly TRBD1 for D (5 bases). Specimen: peripheral blood. For the CDR3, the DNA is TGTGCCAGTATAGGGCCCGTCGGGGGAGCTAACTATGGCTACACCTTC. This sequence encodes CASIGPVGGANYGYTF.